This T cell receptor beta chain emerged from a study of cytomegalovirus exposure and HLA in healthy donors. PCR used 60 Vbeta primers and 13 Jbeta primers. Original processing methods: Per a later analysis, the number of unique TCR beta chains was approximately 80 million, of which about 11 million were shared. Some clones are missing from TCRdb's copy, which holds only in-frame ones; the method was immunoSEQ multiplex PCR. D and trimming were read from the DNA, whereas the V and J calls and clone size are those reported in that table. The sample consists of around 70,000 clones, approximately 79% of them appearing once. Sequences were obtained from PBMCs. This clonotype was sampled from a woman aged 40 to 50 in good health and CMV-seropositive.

The CDR3 DNA reads as TGCAGCGTTGAAGACCGGCAGGGCAGGCAAGACGGCTACACCTTC. It codes for CSVEDRQGRQDGYTF. V and J are TRBV29-1 and TRBJ1-2, with D maybe TRBD1 (5 bases). Trimming shortened V by 0 bases and J by 8 bases, and 19 bases separated the two germline ends. CDR3 length: 15 amino acids. CDR1 and CDR2 from the germline V gene are SQVTM and ANQGSEA.